These T cell receptor beta chains were read from a single sample in a study of CD8+ T cells in alopecia areata. Some clones are missing from TCRdb's copy, which holds only in-frame ones; the method was immunoSEQ multiplex PCR. The top ten clones hold roughly 30% of a sample with about 120,000 clones, roughly 63% of them seen once. Sequenced here: CD8+ T cells sorted from blood, sampled at week 4, from a patient treated with tofacitinib. Receptors originate from a human donor with alopecia areata. The CDR3 runs from the conserved cysteine through the conserved F or W. A D gene is named only where the DNA matches it firmly. A row's size may be missing; if present it is once, few, many or a size class.

cdr3_length: 12
d_call: -
v_call: TRBV2
j_call: TRBJ1-1
clone_size: few
cdr3_nt: TGTGCCAGCCAGCGAGAGAACACTGAAGCTTTCTTT
cdr3_aa: CASQRENTEAFF

cdr3_length: 13
d_call: -
v_call: TRBV29-1
j_call: TRBJ1-1
clone_size: few
cdr3_nt: TGCAGCGTTAGAGCCGCATTGAACACTGAAGCTTTCTTT
cdr3_aa: CSVRAALNTEAFF

cdr3_length: 14
d_call: -
v_call: TRBV30
j_call: TRBJ1-2
clone_size: few
cdr3_nt: TGTGCCTGGAGTGCCCTTAGGGTCCGCTATGGCTACACCTTC
cdr3_aa: CAWSALRVRYGYTF

cdr3_length: 14
d_call: -
v_call: TRBV4-1
j_call: TRBJ2-7
clone_size: -
cdr3_nt: TGCGCCAGCAGCCAAGATAGGTGGAACTACGAGCAGTACTTC
cdr3_aa: CASSQDRWNYEQYF

cdr3_length: 14
d_call: TRBD1
v_call: TRBV27
j_call: TRBJ1-1
clone_size: once
cdr3_nt: TGTGCCAGCAGTTTGGGGACAGGGAACACTGAAGCTTTCTTT
cdr3_aa: CASSLGTGNTEAFF

cdr3_length: 10
d_call: -
v_call: TRBV20-1
j_call: TRBJ2-2
clone_size: -
cdr3_nt: TGCAGTGCTCCCACCGGGGAGCTGTTTTTT
cdr3_aa: CSAPTGELFF

cdr3_length: 13
d_call: TRBD1
v_call: TRBV11-2
j_call: TRBJ1-1
clone_size: few
cdr3_nt: TGTGCCAGCAGCTTACCAGGGGGCTCTGAAGCTTTCTTT
cdr3_aa: CASSLPGGSEAFF

cdr3_length: 15
d_call: -
v_call: TRBV6-6
j_call: TRBJ2-1
clone_size: -
cdr3_nt: TGTGCCAGCAGTTATACGCTAGACCCCTACAATGAGCAGTTCTTC
cdr3_aa: CASSYTLDPYNEQFF

cdr3_length: 13
d_call: -
v_call: TRBV7-2
j_call: TRBJ2-7
clone_size: -
cdr3_nt: TGTGCCAGCAGTTCAGGGACGTGGCCCGAGCAGTACTTC
cdr3_aa: CASSSGTWPEQYF

cdr3_length: 14
d_call: -
v_call: TRBV12-5
j_call: TRBJ2-5
clone_size: many
cdr3_nt: TGTGCTAGTGGTTTGTCAGCCCTCGGGGAGACCCAGTACTTC
cdr3_aa: CASGLSALGETQYF

cdr3_length: 13
d_call: -
v_call: TRBV30
j_call: TRBJ1-2
clone_size: -
cdr3_nt: TGTGCCTGGAGTGTAGGAGGGGTCGGTGGCTACACCTTC
cdr3_aa: CAWSVGGVGGYTF

cdr3_length: 16
d_call: -
v_call: TRBV27
j_call: TRBJ1-5
clone_size: few
cdr3_nt: TGTGCCAGCAGTTTACAAGGCAGCGATAGCAATCAGCCCCAGCATTTT
cdr3_aa: CASSLQGSDSNQPQHF

cdr3_length: 15
d_call: TRBD1
v_call: TRBV5-1
j_call: TRBJ1-4
clone_size: -
cdr3_nt: TGCGCCAGCAGCGAGACAGGGGTCCTTAATGAAAAACTGTTTTTT
cdr3_aa: CASSETGVLNEKLFF

cdr3_length: 14
d_call: -
v_call: TRBV14
j_call: TRBJ1-2
clone_size: few
cdr3_nt: TGTGCCAGCAGCCAAGTTACGGGATTCTATGGCTACACCTTC
cdr3_aa: CASSQVTGFYGYTF

cdr3_length: 11
d_call: -
v_call: TRBV12-5
j_call: TRBJ2-7
clone_size: -
cdr3_nt: TGTGCTAGTGGTTTGGTAACAGTACTATACTTC
cdr3_aa: CASGLVTVLYF

cdr3_length: 14
d_call: -
v_call: TRBV9
j_call: TRBJ2-3
clone_size: -
cdr3_nt: TGTGCCAGCAGCGTAGCAGGGAGCACAGATACGCAGTATTTT
cdr3_aa: CASSVAGSTDTQYF

cdr3_length: 16
d_call: -
v_call: TRBV5-6
j_call: TRBJ2-3
clone_size: few
cdr3_nt: TGTGCCAGCAGTTCCAGGACCCCGGTAGTAACAGATACGCAGTATTTT
cdr3_aa: CASSSRTPVVTDTQYF

cdr3_length: 14
d_call: TRBD1
v_call: TRBV5-1
j_call: TRBJ2-4
clone_size: -
cdr3_nt: TGCGCCAGCAGCTTGGAGACAGGGCTAAACATTCAGTACTTC
cdr3_aa: CASSLETGLNIQYF

cdr3_length: 16
d_call: TRBD2
v_call: TRBV30
j_call: TRBJ2-3
clone_size: -
cdr3_nt: TGTGCCTGGAGTGGGGTAGCGGGGGCTCCGGGGGATACGCAGTATTTT
cdr3_aa: CAWSGVAGAPGDTQYF

cdr3_length: 12
d_call: -
v_call: TRBV30
j_call: TRBJ2-3
clone_size: once
cdr3_nt: TGTGCCTGGAGTTACATACTAGATACGCAGTATTTT
cdr3_aa: CAWSYILDTQYF

cdr3_length: 12
d_call: -
v_call: TRBV25-1
j_call: TRBJ1-2
clone_size: -
cdr3_nt: TGTGCCAGCAGTGACAGTAACTATGGCTACACCTTC
cdr3_aa: CASSDSNYGYTF

cdr3_length: 17
d_call: TRBD2
v_call: TRBV28
j_call: TRBJ2-7
clone_size: -
cdr3_nt: TGTGCCAGCAGCTCCCTCGGACTAGCGGGGCAATCCTACGAGCAGTACTTC
cdr3_aa: CASSSLGLAGQSYEQYF

cdr3_length: 18
d_call: -
v_call: TRBV7-3
j_call: TRBJ2-1
clone_size: -
cdr3_nt: TGTGCCAGCAGCTTCTCGTTTGGGGGCCGCTCGCGGTCCAATGAGCAGTTCTTC
cdr3_aa: CASSFSFGGRSRSNEQFF

cdr3_length: 12
d_call: -
v_call: TRBV29-1
j_call: TRBJ2-1
clone_size: -
cdr3_nt: TGCAGCGTTGAAGATCTGGCGTTGACGCAGTTCTTC
cdr3_aa: CSVEDLALTQFF

cdr3_length: 14
d_call: -
v_call: TRBV21-1
j_call: TRBJ2-1
clone_size: few
cdr3_nt: TGTGCCAGCAGCACGCGACCCCGCGGGCATGAGCAGTTCTTC
cdr3_aa: CASSTRPRGHEQFF

cdr3_length: 15
d_call: TRBD2
v_call: TRBV30
j_call: TRBJ2-1
clone_size: -
cdr3_nt: TGTGCCTGGAGTGTACTGAGCGGGGGTGATAATGAGCAGTTCTTC
cdr3_aa: CAWSVLSGGDNEQFF

cdr3_length: 13
d_call: -
v_call: TRBV27
j_call: TRBJ1-1
clone_size: -
cdr3_nt: TGTGCCAGCAGTCTTACAGCTAACACTGAAGCTTTCTTT
cdr3_aa: CASSLTANTEAFF

cdr3_length: 14
d_call: -
v_call: TRBV7-2
j_call: TRBJ2-2
clone_size: -
cdr3_nt: TGTGCCAGCAGTGACACGGGACAAACCGGGGAGCTGTTTTTT
cdr3_aa: CASSDTGQTGELFF

cdr3_length: 12
d_call: -
v_call: TRBV29-1
j_call: TRBJ1-2
clone_size: few
cdr3_nt: TGCAGCGTTGAAGAGTCAAGCTATGGCTACACCTTC
cdr3_aa: CSVEESSYGYTF

cdr3_length: 15
d_call: -
v_call: TRBV2
j_call: TRBJ2-4
clone_size: -
cdr3_nt: TGTGCCAGCAGTGAAGTGGGGAGTGCCAAAAACATTCAGTACTTC
cdr3_aa: CASSEVGSAKNIQYF

cdr3_length: 12
d_call: TRBD1
v_call: TRBV29-1
j_call: TRBJ2-2
clone_size: once
cdr3_nt: TGTGTGGTGGACAGGGCTACCGGGGAGCTGTTTTTT
cdr3_aa: CVVDRATGELFF

cdr3_length: 11
d_call: -
v_call: TRBV29-1
j_call: TRBJ1-2
clone_size: -
cdr3_nt: TGCAGCGTCCGGACAAGTGACGGCTACACCTTC
cdr3_aa: CSVRTSDGYTF

cdr3_length: 17
d_call: -
v_call: TRBV29-1
j_call: TRBJ2-5
clone_size: -
cdr3_nt: TGCAGCGTTGATCCCGAGTATCCGGGCTCCTCTCGGGAGACCCAGTACTTC
cdr3_aa: CSVDPEYPGSSRETQYF

cdr3_length: 12
d_call: -
v_call: TRBV30
j_call: TRBJ1-4
clone_size: -
cdr3_nt: TGTGCCTGGAGGGACCCGACGGAAAAACTGTTTTTT
cdr3_aa: CAWRDPTEKLFF

cdr3_length: 15
d_call: -
v_call: TRBV6-5
j_call: TRBJ1-5
clone_size: -
cdr3_nt: TGTGCCAGCAGTTACAGGTACGGATTCAATCAGCCCCAGCATTTT
cdr3_aa: CASSYRYGFNQPQHF

cdr3_length: 14
d_call: -
v_call: TRBV5-6
j_call: TRBJ2-5
clone_size: -
cdr3_nt: TGTGCCAGCAGTCCTTTACAGGGTGGTGAGACCCAGTACTTC
cdr3_aa: CASSPLQGGETQYF

cdr3_length: 14
d_call: TRBD1
v_call: TRBV29-1
j_call: TRBJ1-1
clone_size: few
cdr3_nt: TGCAGCGTTGTGGGGACAGCCCTGGGCACTGAAGCTTTCTTT
cdr3_aa: CSVVGTALGTEAFF

cdr3_length: 12
d_call: -
v_call: TRBV29-1
j_call: TRBJ2-2
clone_size: few
cdr3_nt: TGCAGCGTTGTTACAGGGATCGGGGAGCTGTTTTTT
cdr3_aa: CSVVTGIGELFF